This entry is about one T cell receptor beta chain. The antigen remains undetermined. The PCR ran on 60 Vbeta and 13 Jbeta primers. Assay used: immunoSEQ multiplex PCR; TCRdb lists only in-frame clones, some missing. The sample yields about 110,000 clones, of which the top ten take up roughly 3.5%. The record originates from a study of cytomegalovirus exposure and HLA in healthy donors. Study-wide results and limits: Both high specificity and high sensitivity reportedly marked the classifier's diagnosis of cytomegalovirus status.

Although they were nominally healthy when sampled, donors likely had unrecorded immune exposures. V lost 3 bases and J 3 bases, leaving 9 bases between the germline ends. Per germline, CDR1 KGHSH and CDR2 LQKENI. The CDR3 is 13 amino acids. The chain recombines TRBV18 with TRBJ2-7, with D perhaps matching TRBD1 (5 bases). What was sequenced was PBMCs. The TCR originated in a man younger than 45 in good health and CMV-seronegative. The CDR3, as DNA: TGTGCCAGCTCACCCTTTGACAGCTACGAGCAGTACTTC. Its protein is CASSPFDSYEQYF.